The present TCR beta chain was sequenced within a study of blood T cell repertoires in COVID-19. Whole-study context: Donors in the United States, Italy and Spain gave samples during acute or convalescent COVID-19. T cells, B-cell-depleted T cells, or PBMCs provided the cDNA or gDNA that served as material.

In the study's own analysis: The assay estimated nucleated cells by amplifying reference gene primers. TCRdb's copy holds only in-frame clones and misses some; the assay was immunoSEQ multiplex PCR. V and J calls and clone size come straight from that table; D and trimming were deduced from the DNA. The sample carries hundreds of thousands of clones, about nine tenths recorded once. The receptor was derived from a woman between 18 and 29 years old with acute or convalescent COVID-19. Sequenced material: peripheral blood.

The DNA of the CDR3 is TGTGCCAGCTCTGACGACAGGGTGTCCACTGAAGCTTTCTTT. It encodes CASSDDRVSTEAFF. The rearrangement links TRBV18 to TRBJ1-1; 7 bases fit TRBD1. This CDR3 contains 14 residues. Germline V gives CDR1 KGHSH, CDR2 LQKENI. The J segment lost 4 bases and the V segment lost 6 bases, leaving 8 bases of the junction unmatched.